Shown below are 23 T cell receptor beta chains from a single sample sequenced in a study of vaccination and CD4 T cells after COVID-19 (dated by TCRdb to between 2021 and 2024). The library was made by PCR. Sequencing relied on an Illumina iSeq 100. TCR sequencing of DNA from cultured CD4+ T cells used the Oncomine TCR Beta short-read assay at the Johns Hopkins FTIC core. TCRdb itself trimmed the public reads at Q25 with fastp, ran MiXCR and retained productive beta chains. Each record represents a unique CDR3 protein, reported with the most common genes and DNA among its rows. For this sample there are about 26,000 distinct CDR3 sequences; 50% appear just once. 28% of the sample is in the top ten clones. The sample's treatment or condition label, decoded: roughly nine-day PBMC culture with coronavirus spike peptide pools or control peptides (ViraFEST assay). Their antigen targets remain unknown. Sample: CD4+ T cells from blood, cultured in vitro, taken before SARS-CoV-2 vaccination. The receptors derive from a human donor who received a COVID-19 vaccine.

The chain links TRBV6-1 to TRBJ2-7; no definite D call. The CDR3 is 13 residues long. Germline V gives CDR1 MNHNS, CDR2 SASEGT. The V and J ends lost 7 bases and 3 bases respectively, with 13 bases between them. The CDR3 is CASTRLLGYEQYF. CDR3 nucleotide sequence: TGTGCCAGCACCCGGCTGTTGGGCTACGAGCAGTACTTC.

The chain recombines TRBV6-4 with TRBJ1-6, with a weak D call TRBD1 (5 bases). CDR1 MRHNA and CDR2 SNTAGT come from the germline V gene. CDR3 length equals 13 residues. V was trimmed by 2 bases and J by 12 bases, leaving 11 bases between them. The CDR3 protein is CASSDRGTGPLHF. Written as DNA, the CDR3 is TGTGCCAGCAGTGACAGGGGAACTGGACCCCTCCACTTT.

This rearrangement joins TRBV12-3 or TRBV12-4 to TRBJ2-7; D possibly corresponds to TRBD1 (7 bases). The CDR3 consists of 14 residues. Between the trimmed V and J ends, which lost 3 bases and 4 bases, there was a span of 13 bases. In nucleotides, the CDR3 is TGTGCCAGCAGTTTTCACGCAGGGGGGTACGAGCAGTACTTC. It translates to CASSFHAGGYEQYF.

This clonotype was recorded a few times. The gene calls are TRBV6-1 and TRBJ2-2; no clear D. The CDR3 runs to 15 residues. Trimming removed 4 bases at V and 1 base at J, with 10 bases between. Per germline, CDR1 MNHNS and CDR2 SASEGT. CDR3 nucleotides: TGTGCCAGCAGTGGAAGAGTCGGGAACACCGGGGAGCTGTTTTTT. This sequence encodes CASSGRVGNTGELFF.

This clonotype has just a few counts. The chain uses TRBV19 and TRBJ1-4, with D unresolved. The CDR3 has 13 amino acids. Between the trimmed V and J ends, which lost 6 bases and 2 bases, there was a span of 7 bases. Germline-derived CDR1 and CDR2 are LNHDA and SQIVND (reference sequence). The CDR3 nucleotides are TGTGCCAGTAGACGGTCCACTAATGAAAAACTGTTTTTT. This encodes CASRRSTNEKLFF.

This clonotype was observed a handful of times. The rearrangement joins TRBV7-8 to TRBJ1-6; TRBD1 matches at 9 bases. Trimming cost V 1 base and J 14 bases; bases outside gene matches: 0. Germline V gene sequence: CDR1 SGHVS, CDR2 FQNEAQ. The CDR3 runs 12 residues. The DNA for the CDR3 is TGTGCCAGCAGCTTAGGGACAGGGGCCCTCCACTTT. Amino acid sequence: CASSLGTGALHF.

The J gene is TRBJ2-5, the V gene TRBV5-1, with D maybe TRBD2 (5 bases). Per germline, CDR1 SGHRS and CDR2 YFSETQ. V was cut by 0 bases and J by 10 bases, with 13 bases left in between. CDR3 length equals 13 residues. The CDR3, as DNA: TGCGCCAGCAGCTTGGAGTCTCAACGGGGCCAGTACTTC. Amino acid sequence: CASSLESQRGQYF.

The chain joins TRBV19 to TRBJ2-5; D may be TRBD1 (6 bases). V shed 1 base and J shed 2 bases, with 8 bases lying between them. This CDR3 is built from 14 residues. Germline CDR1 LNHDA, CDR2 SQIVND (reference sequence). For the CDR3, the DNA is TGTGCCAGTAGTATAGGAGGGGGTCAAGAGACCCAGTACTTC. Translated, it gives CASSIGGGQETQYF.

The J gene is TRBJ1-3, the V gene TRBV2, with a possible D match to TRBD1 (6 bases). Germline loops: CDR1 SNHLY, CDR2 FYNNEI. Trimming pared 2 bases from V and 1 base from J, leaving 9 bases between. CDR3 size: 15 residues. DNA for the CDR3: TGTGCCAGCAGTGAATTAACAGGGTCTGGAAACACCATATATTTT. Translated, it gives CASSELTGSGNTIYF. Supplemented by reference TRBV2 and TRBJ1-3, the full variable domain reads EPEVTQTPSHQVTQMGQEVILRCVPISNHLYFYWYRQILGQKVEFLVSFYNNEISEKSEIFDDQFSVERPDGSNFTLKIRSTKLEDSAMYFCASSELTGSGNTIYFGEGSWLTVV.

Notes on this clonotype: A read error may account for a junction end that differs from germline. The gene calls are TRBV5-8 and TRBJ2-5, with a weak D call TRBD1 (6 bases). Per the germline V gene, CDR1 is SGHTS and CDR2 is YDEGEE. This CDR3 region has 15 residues. CDR3 amino acids: CASSLDSTGRKAQYF. The CDR3 bases are TGTGCCAGCAGTTTGGACAGCACGGGACGCAAGGCCCAGTACTTC.

V usage is TRBV25-1 and J usage is TRBJ1-3; perhaps TRBD1 as D (5 bases). V was clipped by 5 bases and J by 0 bases, with 11 bases between them. The CDR3 contains 15 residues. Per germline, CDR1 MGHDK and CDR2 SYGVNS. For the CDR3, the DNA is TGTGCCAGCAGTCAAGGGGAACTCTCTGGAAACACCATATATTTT. It is translated as CASSQGELSGNTIYF.

The chain combines TRBV6-5 with TRBJ1-2; tentatively, D is TRBD1 (5 bases). V shed 2 bases and J shed 4 bases, with 11 bases lying between them. The germline V gene has CDR1 MNHEY and CDR2 SVGAGI. There are 14 residues in the CDR3. CDR3 amino acids: CASSYLREGYGYTF. CDR3 nucleotide sequence: TGTGCCAGCAGTTACCTCAGGGAGGGCTATGGCTACACCTTC.

This clonotype was counted a few times. The chain combines TRBV2 with TRBJ1-1; no clear D. The CDR3 spans 13 residues. Germline V lookup: CDR1 SNHLY, CDR2 FYNNEI. V lost 6 bases and J lost 7, with 15 bases in between. In DNA form, the CDR3 reads TGTGCCAGCAGGGTTTTAGCGAATGGTGAAGCTTTCTTT. Its protein product is CASRVLANGEAFF.

This clonotype was seen a handful of times. The J gene is TRBJ1-1, the V gene TRBV4-2; a possible D gene is TRBD1 (5 bases). Germline CDR1 and CDR2: LGHNA and YNFKEQ. The germline V and J ends were trimmed by 6 bases and 4 bases, with 12 bases remaining between them. CDR3 length: 13 residues. CDR3 amino acids: CASRMGGGTEAFF. The CDR3 nucleotides read TGTGCCAGCAGGATGGGTGGGGGCACTGAAGCTTTCTTT.

The chain couples TRBV12-5 to TRBJ1-1; the match to TRBD1 covers 9 bases. V was clipped by 2 bases and J by 4 bases; unmatched bases: 8. This CDR3 comprises 16 residues. Germline V CDR1 and CDR2: LGHNT, FRNRAP. This CDR3 is CASGLLQGARGTEAFF. Written as DNA, the CDR3 is TGTGCTAGTGGTTTGCTACAGGGGGCGCGGGGCACTGAAGCTTTCTTT.

This clonotype was recorded a few times. The CDR3 coding sequence is TGTGCCAGCAGCGGGACTAGCGTAAGCACAGATACGCAGTATTTT. It translates to CASSGTSVSTDTQYF. The chain joins TRBV2 to TRBJ2-3; 10 nucleotides line up with TRBD2. CDR3 size: 15 residues. The V and J ends lost 6 bases and 0 bases, in that order; junction bases with no gene match: 3. CDR1 and CDR2 (germline): SNHLY, FYNNEI.

This rearrangement joins TRBV6-1 to TRBJ2-4; D perhaps matches TRBD2 (5 bases). The CDR3 runs 17 residues. V lost 1 base and J 0 bases, leaving 13 bases between the germline ends. Germline assignment: CDR1 MNHNS and CDR2 SASEGT. CDR3 DNA: TGTGCCAGCAGTGAAGGGGTGCCCCGGGGAGCCAAAAACATTCAGTACTTC. Protein sequence: CASSEGVPRGAKNIQYF.

This chain links TRBV7-8 with TRBJ1-5; D remains ambiguous. Germline CDR1 is SGHVS and CDR2 is FQNEAQ. This CDR3 comprises 16 residues. Trimming took off 3 bases at V and 2 bases at J, with 14 bases between the two ends. In DNA form, the CDR3 reads TGTGCCAGCAGCTTGGGAAGGGTTACGGGCAATCAGCCCCAGCATTTT. It encodes CASSLGRVTGNQPQHF.

This clonotype was seen more than once but under ten times. The chain joins TRBV27 to TRBJ2-1; perhaps TRBD2 as D (7 bases). CDR1 is MNHEY, CDR2 SMNVEV, per germline (reference sequence). The V gene lost 5 bases and the J gene lost 8 bases, with 16 bases spanning the gap. This CDR3 has 14 residues. CDR3 DNA sequence: TGTGCCAGCAGTCGAACTCGCGGGGGCTATGAGCAGTTCTTC. This sequence encodes CASSRTRGGYEQFF.

As concerns this clonotype: The junction differs from germline at one of its ends, possibly a read error. V usage is TRBV7-9 and J usage is TRBJ1-1, with a possible D match to TRBD1 (5 bases). There are 14 residues in the CDR3. The germline CDR1 and CDR2 sequences are SEHNR and FQNEAQ (reference sequence). In DNA, the CDR3 is TGTGCCAGCAGCTTCTTTGAGGGGCCCACTAAAGCTTTCTTT. It codes for CASSFFEGPTKAFF.

This chain links TRBV30 with TRBJ1-2, with D perhaps TRBD1 (6 bases). The CDR3 spans 12 residues. Per germline, CDR1 GTSNPN and CDR2 SVGIG (reference sequence). Trimming took off 2 bases at V and 6 bases at J, with 10 bases between the two ends. In DNA, the CDR3 is TGTGCCTGGAGTTACAGGGAGGATGGCTACACCTTC. Residues: CAWSYREDGYTF.

The V and J genes are TRBV20-1 and TRBJ1-1; a possible D gene is TRBD1 (5 bases). Germline values: CDR1 DFQATT, CDR2 SNEGSKA (reference sequence). The CDR3 contains 13 residues. V was cut by 0 bases and J by 5 bases, with 10 bases left in between. In DNA form, the CDR3 reads TGCAGTGCTAGAGATTGGGGGACGACTGAAGCTTTCTTT. Amino acid sequence: CSARDWGTTEAFF.

The V and J genes are TRBV7-9 and TRBJ1-1; 9 nucleotides align to TRBD1. This CDR3 has 16 residues. CDR1 is SEHNR, CDR2 FQNEAQ, per germline (reference sequence). The V and J ends lost 5 bases and 0 bases, in that order; junction bases with no gene match: 7. The chain's CDR3 is CASSPRTGGMNTEAFF. The CDR3 region has the DNA TGTGCCAGCAGCCCCCGTACAGGGGGCATGAACACTGAAGCTTTCTTT.